This TCR beta chain was identified during a study of immune evolution from preneoplasia to lung adenocarcinoma. Trimming removed 5 bases from V and 5 bases from J; junction bases left unmatched: 3. Per germline, CDR1 DFQATT and CDR2 SNEGSKA (reference sequence). The CDR3 spans 11 residues. Resections took place in Japan or China from about 2013 to 2017. Each case's diagnosis was confirmed by two pathologists on H&E. Sequencing was performed with immunoSEQ multiplex PCR; in TCRdb, only in-frame clones are kept and a portion is missing. The table shows 3,100 or so clones, with around 80% occurring only once.

Source material: FFPE adjacent normal lung tissue. The clonotype originates from a donor at least 70 years old with lung adenocarcinoma. This sequence joins TRBV20-1 and TRBJ2-7; 7 positions match TRBD1. CDR3 nucleotide sequence: TGCAGTGCTGCTACAGGGGACGAGCAGTACTTC. This translates into CSAATGDEQYF.